The rows below give T cell receptor beta chains drawn from one sample of a study of T cells in localized non-small cell lung cancer. The method was immunoSEQ multiplex PCR; TCRdb's version includes in-frame clones alone and lacks a portion of them. The table lists tens of thousands of clones, 75% to 85% of them singletons, with less than 9.5% in the top ten. Material: peripheral blood, obtained before any cancer treatment. Every receptor here comes from an older female donor with stage I lung adenocarcinoma. Each CDR3 is given with its conserved first and last residue. The D gene is left open where the match is weak. Size is stated for part of the rows, as once, few or many counts, or as a class when the clone is expanded.

d_gene	j_gene	abundance	v_gene	CDR3nt	CDR3aa
-	TRBJ1-4	-	TRBV7-2	TGTGCCAGCAGCTTAAGGGCAGTAAGACCCGGGGGTTTTGAAAAACTGTTTTTT	CASSLRAVRPGGFEKLFF
TRBD1	TRBJ1-5	-	TRBV30	TGTGCCTGGGGGGAATCTGACAGGGTAATTCAGCCCCAGCATTTT	CAWGESDRVIQPQHF
TRBD1	TRBJ2-7	-	TRBV2	TGTGCCAGCAGCTCGGGACAGGGTTACGAGCAGTACTTC	CASSSGQGYEQYF
-	TRBJ2-7	once	TRBV10-2	TGCGCCAGCACCCAAGGGGCAGGGATCACCTACGAGCAGTACTTC	CASTQGAGITYEQYF
-	TRBJ1-4	-	TRBV15	TGTGCCACCAGCTCAGGGGTGGTCCAGGGAAAACTGTTTTTT	CATSSGVVQGKLFF
TRBD1	TRBJ1-1	few	TRBV6-5	TGTGCCAGCAGTTACCGCAGGGGGCGGGTGAACACTGAAGCTTTCTTT	CASSYRRGRVNTEAFF
TRBD1	TRBJ1-2	-	TRBV27	TGTGCCAGCAGTTCGCTGACAGGGGGCCATGGCTACACCTTC	CASSSLTGGHGYTF
-	TRBJ2-1	-	TRBV5-6	TGTGCCAGCAGCGGTGGGGGGCCTGAGCAGTTCTTC	CASSGGGPEQFF
-	TRBJ2-1	-	TRBV28	TGTGCCAGCAGTTCCGGGACTCCTCTGAGTGAGCAGTTCTTC	CASSSGTPLSEQFF
TRBD2	TRBJ2-1	-	TRBV11-3	TGTGCCAGCAGCTTAGGGGCGGGAGGGCCATCCTACAATGAGCAGTTCTTC	CASSLGAGGPSYNEQFF
-	TRBJ1-3	-	TRBV9	TGTGCCAGCAGCGTAGGAGGCAGGACTTTCTCTGGAAACACCATATATTTT	CASSVGGRTFSGNTIYF
-	TRBJ1-1	-	TRBV7-9	TGTGCCAGCAGCCGGACTTCTGAAGCTTTCTTT	CASSRTSEAFF
TRBD1	TRBJ1-4	-	TRBV7-9	TGTGCCAGCAGCCCCGAGGGGGCGAAAGGACTGTTTTTT	CASSPEGAKGLFF
-	TRBJ1-2	-	TRBV5-4	TGTGCCAGCAGCCCGGAGGGCAGATCGTCCCCCCTCTATGGCTACACCTTC	CASSPEGRSSPLYGYTF
-	TRBJ2-7	-	TRBV29-1	TGCAGCGTTTCTGGGGGGTCCTACGAGCAGTACTTC	CSVSGGSYEQYF
TRBD1	TRBJ2-5	-	TRBV15	TGTGCCACCAGCAGAGCGAAGGGGGCTTCACTAGAGACCCAGTACTTC	CATSRAKGASLETQYF
TRBD2	TRBJ2-3	-	TRBV6-5	TGTGCCAGCAGTTACGGACTAGCGGGGGGCCCAGATACGCAGTATTTT	CASSYGLAGGPDTQYF
-	TRBJ2-2	-	TRBV30	TGTGCCTGGAGAATGGGTAACACCGGGGAGCTGTTTTTT	CAWRMGNTGELFF
TRBD1	TRBJ1-1	once	TRBV5-4	TGTGCCAGCAGCTTGTGGGCAGGGGGCAGGAACACTGAAGCTTTCTTT	CASSLWAGGRNTEAFF
TRBD1	TRBJ1-5	-	TRBV7-2	TGTGCCAGCAGCTCCCAACAGGGGATGAATCAGCCCCAGCATTTT	CASSSQQGMNQPQHF
TRBD2	TRBJ2-1	few	TRBV7-8	TGTGCCAGCAGCTTAGCGAGACTAGCTACCTACAATGAGCAGTTCTTC	CASSLARLATYNEQFF
TRBD2	TRBJ2-1	-	TRBV7-8	TGTGCCAGCAGCCCACAGGGGCGTAGCGGGAGAACCTTCTACAATGAGCAGTTCTTC	CASSPQGRSGRTFYNEQFF
-	TRBJ2-3	-	TRBV5-4	TGTGCCAGCAGCCTACGTCGTCTGGATACGCAGTATTTT	CASSLRRLDTQYF
-	TRBJ2-3	-	TRBV5-6	TGTGCCAGCAGCCCCCTAAGCACAGATACGCAGTATTTT	CASSPLSTDTQYF
-	TRBJ2-1	-	TRBV7-9	TGTGCCAGCAGCTTCCCAGGGGAGGATGAGCAGTTCTTC	CASSFPGEDEQFF
TRBD2	TRBJ2-3	once	TRBV19	TGTGCCAGTAGTATCCTAGCGGGTCAGAGTGTGGCAGATACGCAGTATTTT	CASSILAGQSVADTQYF
-	TRBJ2-3	-	TRBV7-2	TGTGCCAGCAGAAAACCCCGGGAGCCGGGGTCAGATACGCAGTATTTT	CASRKPREPGSDTQYF
-	TRBJ2-7	few	TRBV15	TGTGCCACCAGCAGACCAAACGAGGGTATCAACGAGCAGTACTTC	CATSRPNEGINEQYF
TRBD1	TRBJ1-5	-	TRBV9	TGTGCCAGCAGCCTCGGGACAGACCCCAATCAGCCCCAGCATTTT	CASSLGTDPNQPQHF
-	TRBJ1-1	-	TRBV10-3	TGTGCCATCGGAGAGGATGAGGACACTGAAGCTTTCTTT	CAIGEDEDTEAFF
-	TRBJ2-3	-	TRBV18	TGTGCCAGCTCACTTCGACCCACAGATACGCAGTATTTT	CASSLRPTDTQYF
-	TRBJ1-1	few	TRBV6-1	TGTGCCAGCAGTGAAGAGATCAGGGCGAACACTGAAGCTTTCTTT	CASSEEIRANTEAFF
-	TRBJ2-7	-	TRBV5-1	TGCGCCAGCAGCTTGCGCGGGACAGTAACCTACGAGCAGTACTTC	CASSLRGTVTYEQYF
-	TRBJ1-4	once	TRBV4-1	TGCGCCAGCAGCCCCTGGGTACACGACCAACTGGAAACTAATGAAAAACTGTTTTTT	CASSPWVHDQLETNEKLFF
TRBD2	TRBJ2-1	-	TRBV4-2	TGTGCCAGCAGCCAAGCGGTGACTAGCGGGAGAAATGAGCAGTTCTTC	CASSQAVTSGRNEQFF
-	TRBJ1-3	-	TRBV29-1	TGCAGCGTTGATCATCAGTTGGGAAACACCATATATTTT	CSVDHQLGNTIYF
-	TRBJ2-7	-	TRBV4-3	TGCGCCAGCAGCCAGGGGGCCCTCACCGGGGAGCAGTACTTC	CASSQGALTGEQYF
TRBD2	TRBJ2-1	-	TRBV5-1	TGCGCCAGCAGCTTGGCGGGGGGGCCTATCGATGAGCAGTTCTTC	CASSLAGGPIDEQFF
-	TRBJ1-1	-	TRBV30	TGTGCCTGGAGTGCAGTCGGGGGGTACACTGAAGCTTTCTTT	CAWSAVGGYTEAFF
-	TRBJ2-6	few	TRBV28	TGTGCCAGCAGTTTGGGGCTACGGAACGTCCTGACTTTC	CASSLGLRNVLTF
TRBD1	TRBJ1-2	-	TRBV30	TGTGCCTGGCAGGGGGATTCCTATGGCTACACCTTC	CAWQGDSYGYTF
-	TRBJ2-7	-	TRBV4-3	TGCGCCAGCAGCCAAGTGGAGGGGTTCTACTCCTACGAGCAGTACTTC	CASSQVEGFYSYEQYF
TRBD2	TRBJ2-7	-	TRBV4-3	TGCGCCAGCAGCCGGGCTCTGGGGACTAGCGGGGACACCTACGAGCAGTACTTC	CASSRALGTSGDTYEQYF
TRBD1	TRBJ1-1	-	TRBV28	TGTGCCAGCAGTTTACCTGGACAGGGAATCAGGAACACTGAAGCTTTCTTT	CASSLPGQGIRNTEAFF
-	TRBJ2-7	-	TRBV10-3	TGTGCCATCAGGGCATTGGCCGGGACCTCGGGTGAGCAGTACTTC	CAIRALAGTSGEQYF
TRBD1	TRBJ1-5	-	TRBV6-1	TGTGCCAGCAGTGAACGAAGGACAGGTAATAGCAATCAGCCCCAGCATTTT	CASSERRTGNSNQPQHF
-	TRBJ2-2	-	TRBV19	TGTGCCAGTAGTATAATGGGACAGAACACCGGGGAGCTGTTTTTT	CASSIMGQNTGELFF
-	TRBJ1-1	-	TRBV19	TGTGCCAGTAGTAAACTCCTCGGACAGCTAAACACTGAAGCTTTCTTT	CASSKLLGQLNTEAFF
-	TRBJ1-5	-	TRBV6-5	TGTGCCAGCAGTACAACACGGGAGAGTCAGCCCCAGCATTTT	CASSTTRESQPQHF
TRBD1	TRBJ2-7	-	TRBV28	TGTGCCAGCAGTTCACCGGGACAGGGGTCCAGGGAGCAGTACTTC	CASSSPGQGSREQYF
-	TRBJ2-2	-	TRBV29-1	TGCAGCGTGAGGGAACTAGGGAACACCGGGGAGCTGTTTTTT	CSVRELGNTGELFF
-	TRBJ2-7	-	TRBV18	TGTGCCAGCTCAAAGGGGCCGACCTACGAGCAGTACTTC	CASSKGPTYEQYF
-	TRBJ2-7	-	TRBV6-6	TGTGCCAGCAGGGAACTGGGGCCTAGGGGACCCTACGAGCAGTACTTC	CASRELGPRGPYEQYF
-	TRBJ2-5	-	TRBV6-4	TGTGCCAGCACTGGCGGTAAATGTCGGGAGACCCAGTACTTC	CASTGGKCRETQYF
-	TRBJ1-5	few	TRBV15	TGTGCCACCAGCAGAGATCTGAGGGCCAGCAATCAGCCCCAGCATTTT	CATSRDLRASNQPQHF
-	TRBJ1-2	-	TRBV5-5	TGTGCCAGCAGCTTGGATGTGTCCGCAGACTATGGCTACACCTTC	CASSLDVSADYGYTF
TRBD2	TRBJ2-7	-	TRBV9	TGTGCCAGCAGCGAAACCCCGGGAGGGGAGCAGTACTTC	CASSETPGGEQYF
TRBD1	TRBJ1-1	-	TRBV18	TGTGCCAGCTCACCACCTACAGGGGGCCTGAACACTGAAGCTTTCTTT	CASSPPTGGLNTEAFF